The entry below describes one T cell receptor beta chain. Its antigen remains unidentified. No base quality information exists; no much larger clone differs at one position. The collaborating institutions used their own protocols to collect whole blood in K2EDTA tubes. Collaborator samples were shipped for TCRbeta analysis as frozen whole blood, isolated PBMCs, or DNA extracted from either sample type. TCRbeta CDR3 regions were amplified from genomic DNA using the immunoSEQ Assay, a bias-controlled multiplex PCR. Turning to the authors' computational methods: Nucleated cell counts per sample were estimated from amplification of reference gene primers within the assay. Sequence reads were collapsed and filtered to measure the absolute abundance of every unique TCRbeta CDR3 rearrangement. For each sample, productive Simpson clonality was calculated as the square root of Simpson's diversity index over productive rearrangements. The table comes from immuneACCESS by way of TCRdb, which keeps in-frame sequences with V and J called. Part of the clones is missing from these tables; in studies checked, under half for an unresolved V gene and the rest for unknown reasons. That table gives V, J and clone size, and the DNA gave D and trimming. The sample table contains about 230,000 clones; only one count was recorded for roughly 83% of them. Together, the top ten hold 2% to 3% of the sample.

This entry comes from a study of blood T cell repertoires in COVID-19 (dated by TCRdb to about 2020). General notes on the study: Collaborator samples came from the United States, Italy and Spain and covered acute and convalescent phases of COVID-19. The prospective study material was composed of cDNA or gDNA derived from T cells, B-cell-depleted T cells, or PBMCs. The dataset comprised deeply sampled blood TCRbeta repertoires from subjects exposed to, actively infected with, or recovered from COVID-19. A freely available public database, intended as a resource for researchers studying the immune response to SARS-CoV-2, is where the repertoires were released. The samples were drawn from the first 160 participants of the ongoing ImmuneRACE study and from under 1,500 subjects provided by 6 global collaborators. Sample metadata almost always included a de-identified subject ID, COVID-19 status, age in years and sex. HLA class I and class II types, where available, came from metadata supplied by the sample provider rather than from assay-based typing.

On the study overall, not on this receptor specifically: How much clinical and demographic metadata was included differed by source and by participant, and the metadata was provided uncurated.

The sequence was obtained from a woman aged 70 to 79 with active or convalescent COVID-19. Sample: peripheral blood.

The CDR3 here reads CASSTHPGGAGGNTQYF. In nucleotides, the sequence is TGTGCCAGCAGTACCCACCCCGGGGGGGCCGGTGGGAATACGCAGTATTTT. Recombination linked TRBV2 to TRBJ2-3; 8 nucleotides in the junction match TRBD2. Its CDR3 holds 17 amino acids, cysteine through phenylalanine. CDR3 DNA only is kept here, 51 bases in frame from base 1. CDR1 SNHLY and CDR2 FYNNEI were looked up in the germline V gene. Here V drops 5 bases and J drops 7 bases, and the junction holds 17 bases not matched to any gene.